The TCR beta chain described here comes from a study of blood T cell repertoires in COVID-19. Background on the study: Acute and convalescent COVID-19 samples came from the United States, Italy and Spain. Sample material is recorded as cDNA or gDNA derived from T cells, B-cell-depleted T cells, or PBMCs.

The CDR3 consists of 14 residues. V was pared by 6 bases and J by 7 bases, with 12 bases of the junction left unmatched. Germline lookup yields CDR1 SNHLY and CDR2 FYNNEI. Original processing methods: The authors estimated nucleated cell counts from reference gene primer amplification. Here immunoSEQ multiplex PCR was the method, and the copy in TCRdb shows in-frame clones only, minus some. That table is the source of V, J and clone size, and D and trimming were worked out from the DNA. Of 200,000 to 250,000 clones listed, approximately 83% are singletons. The TCR originated in a woman in her twenties or thirties who had recovered from COVID-19. The rearrangement links TRBV2 to TRBJ2-7, with TRBD2 matching 7 bases. The sample consisted of peripheral blood. For the CDR3, the DNA is TGTGCCAGCAGCTGGCGGGGGACGGAGGTAGAGCAGTACTTC. Protein product: CASSWRGTEVEQYF.